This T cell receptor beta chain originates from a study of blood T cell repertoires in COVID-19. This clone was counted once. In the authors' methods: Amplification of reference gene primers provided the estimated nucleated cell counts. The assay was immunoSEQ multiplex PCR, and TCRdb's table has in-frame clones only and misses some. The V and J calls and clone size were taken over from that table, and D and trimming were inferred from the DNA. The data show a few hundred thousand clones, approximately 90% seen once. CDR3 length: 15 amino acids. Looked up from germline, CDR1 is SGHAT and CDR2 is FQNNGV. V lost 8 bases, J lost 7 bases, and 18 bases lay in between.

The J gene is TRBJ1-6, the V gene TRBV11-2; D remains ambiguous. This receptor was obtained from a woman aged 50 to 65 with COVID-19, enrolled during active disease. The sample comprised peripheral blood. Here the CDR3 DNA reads TGTGCCAGCCACGGACCCTTAAGAGGGAATTCACCCCTCCACTTT. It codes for CASHGPLRGNSPLHF. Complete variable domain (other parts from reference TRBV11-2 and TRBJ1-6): EAGVAQSPRYKIIEKRQSVAFWCNPISGHATLYWYQQILGQGPKLLIQFQNNGVVDDSQLPKDRFSAERLKGVDSTLKIQPAKLEDSAVYLCASHGPLRGNSPLHFGNGTRLTVT.